Below, 12 T cell receptor beta chains from the same sample are listed, as sequenced in a study of cytomegalovirus exposure and HLA in healthy donors. The study ran its PCR with 60 Vbeta and 13 Jbeta primers. Data came from immunoSEQ multiplex PCR; TCRdb stores just in-frame clones and leaves some out. In the table there are approximately 150,000 clones, over 75% of which are singletons. The sample comprised PBMCs. These receptors were obtained from a man aged 25-45 years in good health and CMV-seropositive.

This clone was counted a single time. The chain couples TRBV2 to TRBJ2-1; the D is unclear. Between the trimmed V and J ends, which lost 6 bases and 8 bases, there was a span of 8 bases. The CDR3 sequence is 11 residues long. CDR1 and CDR2 from the germline V gene are SNHLY and FYNNEI. The CDR3 loop is CASSYYYEQFF. As DNA, the CDR3 is TGTGCCAGCAGCTACTATTATGAGCAGTTCTTC.

The chain joins TRBV5-1 to TRBJ1-4; 7 bases are a match to TRBD1. The CDR3 has 17 amino acids. Germline assignment: CDR1 SGHRS and CDR2 YFSETQ. V lost 4 bases and J lost 3; bases outside the gene matches: 12. DNA of the CDR3: TGCGCCAGCAGCGCCCCCCGGGACAGATCGTCTAATGAAAAACTGTTTTTT. It specifies CASSAPRDRSSNEKLFF.

This clone was detected once. V is TRBV19 and J is TRBJ1-2; 9 nucleotides agree with TRBD1. The CDR3 runs to 15 residues. In germline, CDR1 is LNHDA, CDR2 SQIVND (reference sequence). The J segment lost 4 bases and the V segment lost 4 bases, leaving 7 bases of the junction unmatched. CDR3 nucleotide sequence: TGTGCCAGTAGTACCCCGGGACAGGGAGGCTATGGCTACACCTTC. This encodes CASSTPGQGGYGYTF. The variable domain in full, completed from reference TRBV19 and TRBJ1-2, reads DGGITQSPKYLFRKEGQNVTLSCEQNLNHDAMYWYRQDPGQGLRLIYYSQIVNDFQKGDIAEGYSVSREKKESFPLTVTSAQKNPTAFYLCASSTPGQGGYGYTFGSGTRLTVV.

The genes are TRBV2 and TRBJ2-1; perhaps TRBD2 as D (5 bases). V lost 5 bases and J lost 11, with 13 bases in between. The germline V gene has CDR1 SNHLY and CDR2 FYNNEI. This CDR3 is built from 12 residues. As DNA, the CDR3 is TGTGCCAGCAGTTACCAAAGCGGAAAGCAGTTCTTC. It encodes CASSYQSGKQFF.

The genes are TRBV6-5 and TRBJ2-2, with 12 bases matching TRBD2. CDR3 size: 15 residues. Trimming removed 6 bases from V and 5 bases from J; junction bases left unmatched: 4. Germline CDR1 reads MNHEY; CDR2 reads SVGAGI. CDR3 sequence: CASSLGLAGTGELFF. The CDR3 coding sequence is TGTGCCAGCAGCCTCGGACTAGCGGGAACCGGGGAGCTGTTTTTT.

V and J are TRBV5-1 and TRBJ1-6; the D is unclear. Trimming pared 4 bases from V and 8 bases from J, leaving 19 bases between. Germline V CDR1 and CDR2: SGHRS, YFSETQ. The CDR3 contains 16 residues. CDR3 nucleotide sequence: TGCGCCAGCAGCCCTGGACCCGGAGGCGGCTATTCACCCCTCCACTTT. Translation: CASSPGPGGGYSPLHF. Full variable domain (remainder filled in from reference TRBV5-1 and TRBJ1-6): KAGVTQTPRYLIKTRGQQVTLSCSPISGHRSVSWYQQTPGQGLQFLFEYFSETQRNKGNFPGRFSGRQFSNSRSEMNVSTLELGDSALYLCASSPGPGGGYSPLHFGNGTRLTVT.

This chain connects TRBV7-9 to TRBJ1-1; 10 bases match TRBD1. The CDR3 is 16 residues long. From germline, CDR1 is SEHNR and CDR2 FQNEAQ (reference sequence). V was pared by 5 bases and J by 0 bases, with 6 bases of the junction left unmatched. In nucleotides, the CDR3 is TGTGCCAGCAGCGGACAGGGGGGCTCTTTGAACACTGAAGCTTTCTTT. As protein: CASSGQGGSLNTEAFF.

V usage is TRBV7-2 and J usage is TRBJ2-7, with 7 bases that match TRBD1. Per germline, CDR1 SGHTA and CDR2 FQGNSA. The CDR3 covers 12 residues. V dropped 7 bases and J dropped 6; count of bases not matched to a gene: 6. CDR3 DNA sequence: TGTGCCAGCACCACAGGGGTAGCCGAGCAGTACTTC. Protein sequence: CASTTGVAEQYF.

The V and J genes are TRBV7-2 and TRBJ2-3; 9 nucleotides align to TRBD2. The CDR3 has 15 residues. V dropped 3 bases and J dropped 3; count of bases not matched to a gene: 4. Per germline, CDR1 SGHTA and CDR2 FQGNSA. As DNA, the CDR3 is TGTGCCAGCAGCTTGGGCGGGGGGGGGACAGATACGCAGTATTTT. The encoded protein is CASSLGGGGTDTQYF. Filled out from reference TRBV7-2 and TRBJ2-3, the complete variable domain reads GAGVSQSPSNKVTEKGKDVELRCDPISGHTALYWYRQSLGQGLEFLIYFQGNSAPDKSGLPSDRFSAERTGGSVSTLTIQRTQQEDSAVYLCASSLGGGGTDTQYFGPGTRLTVL.

The chain joins TRBV6-5 to TRBJ1-1; 7 bases are a match to TRBD1. V dropped 6 bases and J dropped 9; count of bases not matched to a gene: 10. Germline-derived CDR1 and CDR2 are MNHEY and SVGAGI. This CDR3 is 13 amino acids long. In nucleotides, the CDR3 is TGTGCCAGCAGCTATACAGGGGCCCCGAAAGCTTTCTTT. Translated: CASSYTGAPKAFF.

This clone came up once. The chain uses TRBV5-1 and TRBJ2-5, with TRBD2 identical over 8 bases. Trimming cost V 4 bases and J 2 bases; bases outside gene matches: 10. This CDR3 has 16 amino acids. Germline CDR1 is SGHRS and CDR2 is YFSETQ. The CDR3 nucleotides are TGCGCCAGCAGCCGGGGGGGGACGGATATTCAAGAGACCCAGTACTTC. This codes for CASSRGGTDIQETQYF.

The chain has TRBV28 and TRBJ2-7; 9 nucleotides agree with TRBD1. V lost 5 bases to trimming and J lost 0 bases; unmatched junction nucleotides: 17. The germline V gene has CDR1 MDHEN and CDR2 SYDVKM. This CDR3 spans 19 amino acids. In DNA, the CDR3 is TGTGCCAGCAGTCGAGCACGGGACAGGGAAAGGGGCAGCTCCTACGAGCAGTACTTC. Translated, it gives CASSRARDRERGSSYEQYF.